This T cell receptor beta chain was captured in a study of PD-1 blockade in mismatch repair-deficient tumors. The method was immunoSEQ multiplex PCR; TCRdb's version includes in-frame clones alone and lacks a portion of them. The table has about 15,000 clones, approximately 80% seen once. Time point here: roughly 11-day in vitro stimulation with candidate neoantigen peptide 5. As for this clone: Its antigen is unidentified.

V shed 3 bases, J shed 6 bases, and the junction held 4 bases outside the gene matches. Germline V gives CDR1 LNHDA, CDR2 SQIVND (reference sequence). The CDR3 consists of 14 residues. The material was cells cultured in vitro, obtained from a patient treated with pembrolizumab. The source is an adult with mismatch repair-deficient cancer. The rearrangement uses TRBV19 and TRBJ2-1, with TRBD1 matching 8 bases. CDR3 amino acids: CASSIGQGGNEQFF. CDR3 DNA: TGTGCCAGTAGTATTGGACAGGGTGGCAATGAGCAGTTCTTC.